The rows below give T cell receptor beta chains drawn from one sample of a study of blood T cells in healthy people across ages. MiXCR, run by TCRdb on the 5' RACE reads, gives a single entry per CDR3 protein. The sample contains 1,300,000 or so distinct CDR3 sequences, roughly 64% of which appear only once. The sample taken for sequencing was blood. The source of these receptors is a man aged 18 to 35 in good health. The CDR3 runs from the conserved cysteine through the conserved F or W. The D gene is left open where the match is weak. Not every row has a clone size; where given, it reads once, few, many or a size class.

V	J	size	D	CDR3	DNA
TRBV4-1	TRBJ2-7	few	NA	CASSQSGTYEQYF	TGCGCCAGCAGCCAAAGCGGTACCTACGAGCAGTACTTC
TRBV15	TRBJ2-1	few	NA	CATSRDRRGTGNEQFF	TGTGCCACCAGCAGAGATCGCCGGGGTACGGGCAATGAGCAGTTCTTC
TRBV3-1	TRBJ2-4	few	NA	CASSQVGLGLSAKNIQYF	TGTGCCAGCAGCCAAGTGGGCCTAGGACTGTCAGCCAAAAACATTCAGTACTTC
TRBV3-1	TRBJ2-1	NA	TRBD2	CASSQVGEGPANEQFF	TGTGCCAGCAGCCAAGTTGGGGAGGGCCCGGCCAATGAGCAGTTCTTC
TRBV27	TRBJ1-6	once	NA	CASSCQYFNSPLHF	TGTGCCAGCAGCTGCCAATATTTTAATTCACCCCTCCACTTT
TRBV7-2	TRBJ2-3	NA	NA	CASSLATQGYTQYF	TGTGCCAGCAGCTTAGCGACACAGGGATATACGCAGTATTTT
TRBV20-1	TRBJ2-7	NA	NA	CSATSGDPYEQYF	TGCAGTGCTACTTCTGGGGACCCTTACGAGCAGTACTTC
TRBV4-1	TRBJ2-1	NA	NA	CASSQVWGSSSYNEQFF	TGCGCCAGCAGCCAAGTTTGGGGTTCAAGCTCCTACAATGAGCAGTTCTTC
TRBV13	TRBJ2-3	NA	NA	CASSPPHLPDTQYF	TGTGCCAGCAGCCCCCCCCATCTACCAGATACGCAGTATTTT
TRBV29-1	TRBJ2-3	few	NA	CSVSDNREPDTQYF	TGCAGCGTTTCCGACAACAGGGAACCAGATACGCAGTATTTT
TRBV15	TRBJ2-1	NA	NA	CATSREPGHTNEQFF	TGTGCCACCAGCAGGGAACCGGGACATACCAATGAGCAGTTCTTC
TRBV27	TRBJ2-5	NA	NA	CANSSNLQGEAIRRETQYF	TGTGCCAACAGTTCCAATCTACAGGGTGAGGCCATCCGCAGGGAGACCCAGTACTTC
TRBV7-9	TRBJ2-7	few	NA	CASSFYRIESTNYEQYF	TGTGCCAGCAGCTTCTACCGCATAGAGTCGACCAACTACGAGCAGTACTTC
TRBV29-1	TRBJ2-4	NA	NA	CGVGRDIQYF	TGCGGCGTAGGTCGGGACATTCAGTACTTC
TRBV10-3	TRBJ1-1	few	NA	CAIRGGPANTEAFF	TGTGCCATCAGAGGAGGGCCGGCGAACACTGAAGCTTTCTTT
TRBV2	TRBJ2-7	NA	TRBD2	CATEAGERGEQYF	TGTGCCACCGAAGCGGGAGAAAGAGGAGAGCAGTACTTC
TRBV6-2/TRBV6-3	TRBJ1-5	NA	NA	CASSYSIPNGWGDQPQHF	TGTGCCAGCAGTTACTCGATCCCAAACGGCTGGGGGGATCAGCCCCAGCATTTT
TRBV20-1	TRBJ2-3	few	TRBD1	CSARAGTVSTDTQYF	TGCAGTGCTAGAGCCGGGACAGTTAGCACAGATACGCAGTATTTT
TRBV7-9	TRBJ1-4	NA	NA	CASSPGSYEKLFF	TGTGCCAGCAGCCCTGGGAGCTATGAAAAACTGTTTTTT
TRBV6-5	TRBJ2-5	NA	TRBD2	CASSYSPSGGLETQYF	TGTGCCAGCAGTTACTCCCCTAGCGGGGGCTTGGAGACCCAGTACTTC
TRBV29-1	TRBJ1-2	NA	TRBD1	CSVDTGQGALNGYTF	TGCAGCGTTGATACTGGACAGGGGGCCCTAAATGGCTACACCTTC
TRBV14	TRBJ2-1	once	TRBD1	CASTPGQGWHEQFF	TGTGCCAGCACACCGGGACAGGGTTGGCATGAGCAGTTCTTC
TRBV12-3/TRBV12-4	TRBJ1-1	NA	NA	CASSLDNTGSTEAFF	TGTGCCAGCAGTTTAGATAACACAGGGAGCACTGAAGCTTTCTTT
TRBV7-2	TRBJ1-2	once	NA	CASSLTEARNGYTF	TGTGCCAGCAGCTTAACGGAGGCTAGAAATGGCTACACCTTC
TRBV27	TRBJ2-2	few	NA	CASSLGGRYTGELFF	TGTGCCAGCAGTTTAGGGGGGCGGTACACCGGGGAGCTGTTTTTT
TRBV11-2	TRBJ2-2	NA	NA	CAGLGGPDTGELFF	TGTGCCGGCCTGGGGGGGCCGGACACCGGGGAGCTGTTTTTT
TRBV7-2	TRBJ2-5	once	TRBD2	CASSYTGTRRGETQYF	TGTGCCAGCAGCTACACCGGGACTAGAAGGGGAGAGACCCAGTACTTC
TRBV7-2	TRBJ2-1	few	NA	CASSLSRDYEQFF	TGTGCCAGCAGCTTAAGCAGGGACTATGAGCAGTTCTTC
TRBV6-5	TRBJ1-1	NA	TRBD1	CAGSSTQGANPEAFF	TGTGCCGGCAGCTCAACACAGGGGGCGAATCCTGAAGCTTTCTTT
TRBV6-5	TRBJ2-7	NA	TRBD1	CASSYAGGGEQYF	TGTGCCAGCAGTTACGCAGGGGGCGGCGAGCAGTACTTC
TRBV20-1	TRBJ2-1	NA	TRBD2	CSAMLTSEPYNEQFF	TGCAGTGCTATGTTAACTAGCGAGCCCTACAATGAGCAGTTCTTC
TRBV4-1	TRBJ2-7	NA	TRBD1	CASSQVRGMYEQYF	TGCGCCAGCAGCCAAGTCAGGGGGATGTACGAGCAGTACTTC
TRBV4-3	TRBJ2-1	few	NA	CASSQGWEQFF	TGCGCCAGCAGCCAAGGATGGGAGCAGTTCTTC
TRBV6-5	TRBJ2-5	once	NA	CASRVDQETQYF	TGTGCCAGCAGGGTGGACCAAGAGACCCAGTACTTC
TRBV27	TRBJ2-3	few	NA	CASSRINTDTQYF	TGTGCCAGCAGTCGGATAAACACAGATACGCAGTATTTT